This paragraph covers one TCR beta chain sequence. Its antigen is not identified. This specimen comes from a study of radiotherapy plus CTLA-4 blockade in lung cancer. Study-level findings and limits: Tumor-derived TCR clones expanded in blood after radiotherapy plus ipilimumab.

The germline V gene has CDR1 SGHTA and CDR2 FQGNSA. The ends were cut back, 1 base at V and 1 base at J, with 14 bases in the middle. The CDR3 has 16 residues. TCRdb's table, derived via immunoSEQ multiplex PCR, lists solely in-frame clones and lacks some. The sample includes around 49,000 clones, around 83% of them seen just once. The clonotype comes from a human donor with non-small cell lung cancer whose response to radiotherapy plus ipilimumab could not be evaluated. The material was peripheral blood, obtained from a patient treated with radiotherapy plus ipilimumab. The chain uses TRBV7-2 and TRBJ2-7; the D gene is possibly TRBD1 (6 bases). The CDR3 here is CASSLDGQGRSYEQYF. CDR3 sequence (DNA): TGTGCCAGCAGCTTAGATGGGCAGGGGCGTTCCTACGAGCAGTACTTC.